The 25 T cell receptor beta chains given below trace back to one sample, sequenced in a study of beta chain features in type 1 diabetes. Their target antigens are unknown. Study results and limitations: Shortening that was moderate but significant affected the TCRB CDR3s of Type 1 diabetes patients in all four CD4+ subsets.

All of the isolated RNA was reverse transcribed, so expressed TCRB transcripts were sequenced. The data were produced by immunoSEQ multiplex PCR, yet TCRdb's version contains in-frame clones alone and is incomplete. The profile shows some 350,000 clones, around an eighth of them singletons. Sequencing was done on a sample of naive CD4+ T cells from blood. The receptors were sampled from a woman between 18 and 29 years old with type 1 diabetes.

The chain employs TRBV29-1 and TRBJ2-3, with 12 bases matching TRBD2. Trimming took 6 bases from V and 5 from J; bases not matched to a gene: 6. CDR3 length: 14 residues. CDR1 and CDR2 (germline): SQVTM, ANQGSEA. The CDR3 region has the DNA TGCAGCGTACCGACTAGCGGGAGTGGAGATACGCAGTATTTT. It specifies CSVPTSGSGDTQYF.

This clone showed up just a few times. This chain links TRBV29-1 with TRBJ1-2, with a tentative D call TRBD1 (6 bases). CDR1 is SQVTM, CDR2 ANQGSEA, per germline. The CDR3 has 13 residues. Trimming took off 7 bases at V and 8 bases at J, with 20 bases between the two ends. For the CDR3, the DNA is TGCAGCGCCTCGCCGACAGGCTTTGGGGGCTACACCTTC. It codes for CSASPTGFGGYTF.

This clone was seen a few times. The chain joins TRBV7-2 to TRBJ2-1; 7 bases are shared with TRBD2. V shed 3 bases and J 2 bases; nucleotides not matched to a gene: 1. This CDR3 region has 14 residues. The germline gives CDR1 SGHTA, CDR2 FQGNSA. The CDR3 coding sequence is TGTGCCAGCAGCTTGGCGGGAGCCTACAATGAGCAGTTCTTC. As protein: CASSLAGAYNEQFF.

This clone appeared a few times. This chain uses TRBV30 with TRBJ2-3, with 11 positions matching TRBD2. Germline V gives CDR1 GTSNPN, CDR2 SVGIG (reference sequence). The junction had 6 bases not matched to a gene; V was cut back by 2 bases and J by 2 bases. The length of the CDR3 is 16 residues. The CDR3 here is CAWSRLAGPYTDTQYF. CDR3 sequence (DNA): TGTGCCTGGAGTCGACTAGCGGGACCCTACACAGATACGCAGTATTTT.

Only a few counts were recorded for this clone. The CDR3 DNA reads as TGTGCCAGCAGCTCCAATTTCGAGGGCAGGAATGAGCAGTTCTTC. Translation gives CASSSNFEGRNEQFF. The chain joins TRBV11-3 to TRBJ2-1; possible D gene TRBD2, 5 bases. Germline lookup yields CDR1 SGHNT and CDR2 YENEEA. CDR3 length equals 15 residues. V was shortened by 4 bases and J by 7 bases, with 17 bases between the two germline ends.

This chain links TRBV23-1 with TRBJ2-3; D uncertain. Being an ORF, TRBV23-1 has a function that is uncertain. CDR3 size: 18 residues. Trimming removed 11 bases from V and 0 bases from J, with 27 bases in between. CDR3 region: CAPIRIAVAYSSTDTQYF. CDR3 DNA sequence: TGCGCCCCGATACGTATAGCCGTAGCTTATTCTAGCACAGATACGCAGTATTTT.

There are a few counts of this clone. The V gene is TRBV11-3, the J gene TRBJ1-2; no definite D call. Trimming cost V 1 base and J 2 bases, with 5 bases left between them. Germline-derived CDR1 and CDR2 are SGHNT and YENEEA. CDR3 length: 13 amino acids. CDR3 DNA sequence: TGTGCCAGCAGCTTAGGCCAGAACTATGGCTACACCTTC. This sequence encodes CASSLGQNYGYTF.

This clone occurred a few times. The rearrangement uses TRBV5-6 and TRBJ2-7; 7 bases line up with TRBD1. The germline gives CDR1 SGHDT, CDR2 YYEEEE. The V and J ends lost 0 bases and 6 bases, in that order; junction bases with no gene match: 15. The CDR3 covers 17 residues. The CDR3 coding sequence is TGTGCCAGCAGCTTGGTAGGGGGCACCCTTATCCCTTCCGAGCAGTACGTC. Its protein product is CASSLVGGTLIPSEQYV.

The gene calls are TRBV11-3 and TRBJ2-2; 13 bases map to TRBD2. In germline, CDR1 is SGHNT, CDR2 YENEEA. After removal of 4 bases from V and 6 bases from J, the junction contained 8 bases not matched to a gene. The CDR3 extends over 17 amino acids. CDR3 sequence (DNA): TGTGCCAGCAGCTCCTCCGGGACTAGCGGGATGGCCGGGGAGCTGTTTTTT. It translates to CASSSSGTSGMAGELFF.

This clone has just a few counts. The CDR3 DNA reads as TGCGCCAGCAGTGCAGTGGGAGTCGAGGCAGATACGCAGTATTTT. Amino acids: CASSAVGVEADTQYF. The chain joins TRBV10-2 to TRBJ2-3; possible D gene TRBD2, 5 bases. The germline V gene has CDR1 WSHSY and CDR2 SAAADI. The CDR3 is made up of 15 amino acids. The V end was cut by 4 bases, the J end by 4 bases, with 15 bases between.

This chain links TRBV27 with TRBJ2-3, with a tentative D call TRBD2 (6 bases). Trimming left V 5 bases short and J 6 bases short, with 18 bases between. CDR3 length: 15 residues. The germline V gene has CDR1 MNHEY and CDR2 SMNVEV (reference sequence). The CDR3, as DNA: TGTGCCAGCAGTGGGGCGGGGATAGCCCAGGATACGCAGTATTTT. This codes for CASSGAGIAQDTQYF.

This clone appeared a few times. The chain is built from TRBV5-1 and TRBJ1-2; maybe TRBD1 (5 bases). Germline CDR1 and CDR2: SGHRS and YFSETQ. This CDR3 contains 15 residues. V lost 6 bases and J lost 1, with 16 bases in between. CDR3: CASTPDSQLNYGYTF. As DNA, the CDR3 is TGCGCCAGCACCCCCGACAGCCAACTTAACTATGGCTACACCTTC.

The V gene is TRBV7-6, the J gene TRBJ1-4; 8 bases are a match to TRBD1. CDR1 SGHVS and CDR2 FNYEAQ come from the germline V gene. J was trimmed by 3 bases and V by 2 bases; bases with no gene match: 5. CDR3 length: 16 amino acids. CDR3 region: CASSLPLGQANEKLFF. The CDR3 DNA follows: TGTGCCAGCAGCTTACCATTGGGACAGGCTAATGAAAAACTGTTTTTT.

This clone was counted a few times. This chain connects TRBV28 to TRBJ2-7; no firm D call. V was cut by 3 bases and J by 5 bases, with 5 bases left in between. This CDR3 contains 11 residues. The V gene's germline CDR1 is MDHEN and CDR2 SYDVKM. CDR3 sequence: CASSLGDEQYF. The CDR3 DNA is TGTGCCAGCAGTTTGGGCGACGAGCAGTACTTC.

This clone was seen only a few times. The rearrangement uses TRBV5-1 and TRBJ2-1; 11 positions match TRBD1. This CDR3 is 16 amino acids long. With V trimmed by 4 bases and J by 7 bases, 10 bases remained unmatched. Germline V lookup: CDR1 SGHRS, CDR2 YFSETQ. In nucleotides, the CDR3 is TGCGCCAGCAGCCAGTCCGGGACAGGGGGTGTGAATGAGCAGTTCTTC. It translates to CASSQSGTGGVNEQFF.

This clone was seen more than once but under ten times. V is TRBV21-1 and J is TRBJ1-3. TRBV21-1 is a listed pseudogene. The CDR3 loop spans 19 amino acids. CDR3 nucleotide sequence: TGTGCCAGCAGCAAAGGGGACGAGGGGCGGGGCTTCTCTGGAAACACCATATATTTT. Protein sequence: CASSKGDEGRGFSGNTIYF.

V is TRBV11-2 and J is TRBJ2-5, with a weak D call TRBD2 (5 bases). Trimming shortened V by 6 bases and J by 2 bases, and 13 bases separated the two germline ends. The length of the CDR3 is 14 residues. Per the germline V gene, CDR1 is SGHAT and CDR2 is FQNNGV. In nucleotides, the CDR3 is TGTGCCAGCAGTCCTTCGGGGTTGCAAGAGACCCAGTACTTC. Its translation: CASSPSGLQETQYF.

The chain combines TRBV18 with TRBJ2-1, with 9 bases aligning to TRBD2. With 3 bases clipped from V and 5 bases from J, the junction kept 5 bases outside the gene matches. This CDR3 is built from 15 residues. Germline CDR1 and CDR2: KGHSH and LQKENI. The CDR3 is CASSPNRLADNEQFF. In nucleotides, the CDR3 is TGTGCCAGCTCACCGAATCGACTAGCGGACAATGAGCAGTTCTTC.

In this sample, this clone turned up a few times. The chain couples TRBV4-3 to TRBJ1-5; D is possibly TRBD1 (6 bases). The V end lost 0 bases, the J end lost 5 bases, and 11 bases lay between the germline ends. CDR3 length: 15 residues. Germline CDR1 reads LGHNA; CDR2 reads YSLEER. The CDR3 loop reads CASSQDTGLYQPQHF. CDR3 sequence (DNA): TGCGCCAGCAGCCAAGATACAGGGTTGTATCAGCCCCAGCATTTT.

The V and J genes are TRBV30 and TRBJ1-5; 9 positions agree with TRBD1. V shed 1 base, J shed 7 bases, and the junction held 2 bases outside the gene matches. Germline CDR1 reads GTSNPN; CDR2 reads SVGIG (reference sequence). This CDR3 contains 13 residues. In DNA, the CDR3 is TGTGCCTGGAGTGGACAGGGGGAACAGCCCCAGCATTTT. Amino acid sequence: CAWSGQGEQPQHF.

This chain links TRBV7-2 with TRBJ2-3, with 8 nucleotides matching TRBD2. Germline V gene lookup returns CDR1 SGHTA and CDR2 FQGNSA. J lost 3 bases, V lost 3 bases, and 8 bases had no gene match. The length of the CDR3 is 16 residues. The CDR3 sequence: CASSLALAGTTDTQYF. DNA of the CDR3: TGTGCCAGCAGCTTGGCGTTAGCGGGAACTACAGATACGCAGTATTTT.

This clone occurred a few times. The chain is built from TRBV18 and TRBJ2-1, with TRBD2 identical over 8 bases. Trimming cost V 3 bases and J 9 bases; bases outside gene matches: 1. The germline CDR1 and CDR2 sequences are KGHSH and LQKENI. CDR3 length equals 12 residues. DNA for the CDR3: TGTGCCAGCTCACCCACTAGCGGTGAGCAGTTCTTC. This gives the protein CASSPTSGEQFF.

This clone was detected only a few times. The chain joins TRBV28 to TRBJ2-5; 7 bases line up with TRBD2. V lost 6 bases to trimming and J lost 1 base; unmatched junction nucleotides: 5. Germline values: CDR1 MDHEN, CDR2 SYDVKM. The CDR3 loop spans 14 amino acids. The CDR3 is CASRSSGFQETQYF. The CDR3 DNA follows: TGTGCCAGCAGATCTAGCGGTTTCCAAGAGACCCAGTACTTC. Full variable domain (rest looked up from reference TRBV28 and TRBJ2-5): DVKVTQSSRYLVKRTGEKVFLECVQDMDHENMFWYRQDPGLGLRLIYFSYDVKMKEKGDIPEGYSVSREKKERFSLILESASTNQTSMYLCASRSSGFQETQYFGPGTRLLVL.

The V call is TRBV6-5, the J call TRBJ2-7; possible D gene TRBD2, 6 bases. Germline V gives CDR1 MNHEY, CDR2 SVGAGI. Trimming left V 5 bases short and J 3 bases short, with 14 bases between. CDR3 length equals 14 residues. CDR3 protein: CASSPGLTGYEQYF. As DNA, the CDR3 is TGTGCCAGCAGTCCGGGACTCACGGGCTACGAGCAGTACTTC.

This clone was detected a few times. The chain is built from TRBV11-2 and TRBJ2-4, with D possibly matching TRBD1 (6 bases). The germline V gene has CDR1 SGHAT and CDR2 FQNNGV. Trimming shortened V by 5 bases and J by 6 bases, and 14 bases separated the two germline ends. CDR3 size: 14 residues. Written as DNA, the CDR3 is TGTGCCAGCAGCACGTCCGGGACAAGAAACATTCAGTACTTC. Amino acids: CASSTSGTRNIQYF.